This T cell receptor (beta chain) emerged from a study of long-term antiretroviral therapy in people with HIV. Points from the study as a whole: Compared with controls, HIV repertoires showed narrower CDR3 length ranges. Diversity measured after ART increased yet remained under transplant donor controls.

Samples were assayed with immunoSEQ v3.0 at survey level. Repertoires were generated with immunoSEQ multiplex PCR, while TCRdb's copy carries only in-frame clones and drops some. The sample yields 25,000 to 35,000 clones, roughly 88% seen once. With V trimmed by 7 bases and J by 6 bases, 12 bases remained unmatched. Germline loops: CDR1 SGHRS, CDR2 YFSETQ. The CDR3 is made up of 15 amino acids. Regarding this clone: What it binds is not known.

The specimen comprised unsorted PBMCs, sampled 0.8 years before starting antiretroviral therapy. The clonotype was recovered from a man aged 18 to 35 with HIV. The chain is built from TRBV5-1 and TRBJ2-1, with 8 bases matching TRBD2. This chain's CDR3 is CASGPGLVGTNEQFF. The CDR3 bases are TGCGCCAGCGGACCGGGACTAGTGGGGACCAATGAGCAGTTCTTC.